This passage covers 24 T cell receptor beta chains from one sample sequenced in a study of vaccination and CD4 T cells after COVID-19. As for treatment: approximately 9-day PBMC culture with coronavirus spike peptide pools or control peptides (ViraFEST assay). Sequenced with the Oncomine TCR Beta short-read assay was DNA taken from cultured CD4+ T cells. TCRdb redid the calling of the PCR reads with MiXCR, one entry per CDR3 protein. This sample yields fewer than 20,000 distinct CDR3 sequences, of which 45% to 60% are seen a single time; roughly 9.1% belongs to the top ten. For these TCRs, the target antigens are not known. Sequences were obtained from CD4+ T cells from blood, cultured in vitro. These receptors all come from a human donor who had recovered from COVID-19.

The rearrangement joins TRBV4-3 to TRBJ2-7; D gene uncertain. The CDR3 is made up of 14 amino acids. Per the germline V gene, CDR1 is LGHNA and CDR2 is YSLEER. V lost 0 bases to trimming and J lost 6 bases, with 12 bases between them. The CDR3 nucleotides are TGCGCCAGCAGCCAAGAAACAGCCGCCGGCGAGCAGTACTTC. Its protein is CASSQETAAGEQYF.

The chain carries TRBV5-4 and TRBJ2-7, with TRBD1 identical over 7 bases. The CDR3 spans 16 residues. Germline CDR1 and CDR2: SGHNT and YYREEE (reference sequence). With V trimmed by 4 bases and J by 1 base, 11 bases remained unmatched. The CDR3 DNA is TGTGCCAGCAGCGCACCACAGGGGACGGGGTCCTACGAGCAGTACTTC. As protein: CASSAPQGTGSYEQYF.

This clonotype has only a few counts. This chain connects TRBV27 to TRBJ1-5; no clear D gene. The CDR3 spans 15 residues. V lost 5 bases and J 0 bases, leaving 11 bases between the germline ends. Germline V lookup: CDR1 MNHEY, CDR2 SMNVEV (reference sequence). CDR3 residues: CASSLGKYSNQPQHF. The CDR3 nucleotides read TGTGCCAGCAGTCTCGGGAAGTATAGCAATCAGCCCCAGCATTTT.

This chain uses TRBV5-1 with TRBJ1-5, with TRBD1 matching 9 bases. Trimming took 4 bases from V and 1 from J; bases not matched to a gene: 3. The CDR3 length is 15 residues. Germline CDR1 and CDR2: SGHRS and YFSETQ. Here the CDR3 reads CASSIDRGSNQPQHF. The DNA for the CDR3 is TGCGCCAGCAGCATAGACAGGGGGAGCAATCAGCCCCAGCATTTT.

V gene TRBV6-1 combines with J gene TRBJ1-5; a possible D gene is TRBD1 (5 bases). V gave up 7 bases and J gave up 9 bases, with 19 bases separating them. The CDR3 extends over 14 amino acids. The germline gives CDR1 MNHNS, CDR2 SASEGT. Here the CDR3 reads CASNDESGPWPQHF. In DNA form, the CDR3 reads TGTGCCAGCAATGATGAGTCAGGGCCCTGGCCCCAGCATTTT.

V gene TRBV7-9 combines with J gene TRBJ2-7, with D perhaps TRBD2 (5 bases). CDR3 length equals 12 residues. V shed 5 bases and J shed 3 bases, with 8 bases lying between them. Looked up from germline, CDR1 is SEHNR and CDR2 is FQNEAQ (reference sequence). Here the CDR3 reads CASSDRDYEQYF. In nucleotides, the CDR3 is TGTGCCAGCAGCGACCGGGACTACGAGCAGTACTTC.

This clonotype was picked up a small number of times. The rearrangement uses TRBV7-3 and TRBJ2-6, with 9 bases that match TRBD1. The CDR3 length is 19 residues. Trimming cost V 5 bases and J 1 base; bases outside gene matches: 12. In germline, CDR1 is SGHTA, CDR2 FQGTGA. CDR3 bases: TGTGCCAGCAGCCCGTTTACCGGGACAGGGACTTCTGGGGCCAACGTCCTGACTTTC. This codes for CASSPFTGTGTSGANVLTF.

The J gene is TRBJ2-3, the V gene TRBV6-1, with 8 bases that match TRBD2. The V gene's germline CDR1 is MNHNS and CDR2 SASEGT. J lost 2 bases, V lost 4 bases, and 2 bases had no gene match. The CDR3 has 14 amino acids. The DNA for the CDR3 is TGTGCCAGCAGTGGGCGGGGGGACACAGATACGCAGTATTTT. Its translation: CASSGRGDTDTQYF.

The rearrangement links TRBV20-1 to TRBJ1-6; D is unclear. The germline V and J ends were trimmed by 6 bases and 10 bases, with 19 bases remaining between them. CDR1 is DFQATT and CDR2 is SNEGSKA in the germline V gene (reference sequence). CDR3 length equals 14 residues. CDR3 protein: CSAESDLMRSPLHF. The CDR3 DNA is TGCAGTGCCGAATCCGACTTGATGAGGTCACCCCTCCACTTT.

This chain connects TRBV2 to TRBJ2-5; 7 bases match TRBD1. Trimming removed 2 bases from V and 5 bases from J; junction bases left unmatched: 5. In germline, CDR1 is SNHLY, CDR2 FYNNEI. This CDR3 contains 14 residues. The CDR3 here is CASSEHTGEETQYF. CDR3 in DNA: TGTGCCAGCAGTGAACATACAGGGGAGGAGACCCAGTACTTC.

This chain uses TRBV18 with TRBJ1-2, with D possibly TRBD1 on 5 matching bases. V was shortened by 2 bases and J by 5 bases, with 15 bases between the two germline ends. The CDR3 is 15 amino acids. The germline V gene has CDR1 KGHSH and CDR2 LQKENI. The CDR3 region has the DNA TGTGCCAGCTCACCAAACCACCAGGGCGGGTATGGCTACACCTTC. This sequence encodes CASSPNHQGGYGYTF.

This clonotype was counted only a few times. The chain links TRBV6-1 to TRBJ2-3; 12 bases align to TRBD2. The CDR3 totals 15 residues. J lost 4 bases, V lost 2 bases, and 1 base had no gene match. The germline CDR1 and CDR2 sequences are MNHNS and SASEGT. The CDR3 loop reads CASSELAGGPDTQYF. CDR3 bases: TGTGCCAGCAGTGAACTAGCGGGGGGGCCAGATACGCAGTATTTT.

V and J are TRBV7-3 and TRBJ2-1; D is uncertain. The CDR3 has 13 amino acids. Looked up from germline, CDR1 is SGHTA and CDR2 is FQGTGA. V was pared by 1 base and J by 5 bases, with 6 bases between. CDR3 sequence reads: CASSLNSDNEQFF. CDR3 sequence (DNA): TGTGCCAGCAGCTTAAATTCGGACAATGAGCAGTTCTTC.

This clonotype turned up a few times. This CDR3 reads CASSVGWTEAFF. Here the CDR3 DNA reads TGTGCCAGCAGTGTTGGGTGGACTGAAGCTTTCTTT. This chain connects TRBV6-1 to TRBJ1-1; D gene uncertain. V was shortened by 4 bases and J by 5 bases, with 8 bases between the two germline ends. CDR1 is MNHNS, CDR2 SASEGT, per germline. This CDR3 has 12 amino acids.

V usage is TRBV9 and J usage is TRBJ2-5; tentative D call: TRBD2 (6 bases). Germline CDR1 is SGDLS and CDR2 is YYNGEE. The CDR3 runs to 14 residues. V shed 3 bases and J shed 0 bases, with 9 bases lying between them. The CDR3 bases are TGTGCCAGCAGCGCCGGGACTTACCAAGAGACCCAGTACTTC. As protein: CASSAGTYQETQYF.

This clonotype has more than one count but fewer than ten. This chain uses TRBV20-1 with TRBJ1-1, with D possibly being TRBD1 (5 bases). Looked up from germline, CDR1 is DFQATT and CDR2 is SNEGSKA (reference sequence). The CDR3 extends over 16 amino acids. Trimming left V 5 bases short and J 0 bases short, with 19 bases between. This CDR3 is CSARLPGRKVNTEAFF. CDR3 bases: TGCAGTGCTCGACTACCGGGACGCAAAGTGAACACTGAAGCTTTCTTT.

This clonotype was recorded a few times. This chain links TRBV20-1 with TRBJ2-1; 7 bases agree with TRBD1. Germline CDR1 and CDR2: DFQATT and SNEGSKA (reference sequence). The V gene end was trimmed by 0 bases and the J gene end by 5 bases; junction bases not matched to a gene: 7. This CDR3 is built from 15 residues. The CDR3, as DNA: TGCAGTGCTAGAGACCCCAGGGGGTCTGACAATGAGCAGTTCTTC. Protein sequence: CSARDPRGSDNEQFF.

A few counts support this clonotype. The chain employs TRBV5-5 and TRBJ2-7, with D tentatively TRBD1 (7 bases). The CDR3 extends over 15 amino acids. V was cut by 4 bases and J by 0 bases, with 14 bases left in between. Germline CDR1 and CDR2: SGHKS and YYEKEE (reference sequence). CDR3 residues: CASSAQGGYSYEQYF. The DNA for the CDR3 is TGTGCCAGCAGCGCCCAGGGGGGATACTCCTACGAGCAGTACTTC.

The table lists this clonotype with a few counts. The CDR3 protein is CASSPPPAYEQYF. In DNA, the CDR3 is TGTGCCAGCAGTCCGCCACCGGCCTACGAGCAGTACTTC. V gene TRBV28 combines with J gene TRBJ2-7; unclear D gene. Trimming removed 5 bases from V and 2 bases from J, with 10 bases in between. The CDR3 has 13 amino acids. Germline V lookup: CDR1 MDHEN, CDR2 SYDVKM. The whole variable domain, remainder taken from reference TRBV28 and TRBJ2-7, is DVKVTQSSRYLVKRTGEKVFLECVQDMDHENMFWYRQDPGLGLRLIYFSYDVKMKEKGDIPEGYSVSREKKERFSLILESASTNQTSMYLCASSPPPAYEQYFGPGTRLTVT.

This clonotype was found once. The chain carries TRBV5-1 and TRBJ1-6; 7 positions match TRBD1. This CDR3 is 15 amino acids long. CDR1 and CDR2 from the germline V gene are SGHRS and YFSETQ. V shed 0 bases and J 7 bases; nucleotides not matched to a gene: 4. CDR3 bases: TGCGCCAGCAGCTTGGAGACAGGGATCAATTCACCCCTCCACTTT. This codes for CASSLETGINSPLHF.

This clonotype was observed a few times. This sequence joins TRBV2 and TRBJ2-5, with D perhaps TRBD1 or TRBD2 (5 bases each). The germline CDR1 and CDR2 sequences are SNHLY and FYNNEI. The V end lost 3 bases, the J end lost 4 bases, and 18 bases lay between the germline ends. CDR3 size: 16 residues. The CDR3 DNA reads as TGTGCCAGCAGTGACGGTTGGGGACGCATGGGAGAGACCCAGTACTTC. Its protein is CASSDGWGRMGETQYF.

This rearrangement joins TRBV27 to TRBJ1-2; TRBD1 matches 8 bases. This CDR3 is built from 15 residues. Trimming at V came to 4 bases and at J to 4 bases, leaving 8 bases not matched to a gene. Germline loops: CDR1 MNHEY, CDR2 SMNVEV (reference sequence). CDR3 sequence reads: CASSYRQGTLYGYTF. CDR3 bases: TGTGCCAGCAGTTACAGACAGGGGACCCTCTATGGCTACACCTTC.

This clonotype was recorded once. The genes are TRBV7-2 and TRBJ2-2, with 7 bases identical to TRBD1. CDR3 size: 16 residues. J gave up 0 bases and V 5 bases, and 6 bases lay outside the gene matches. Germline CDR1 reads SGHTA; CDR2 reads FQGNSA. This CDR3 is CASSLFGTANTGELFF. DNA for the CDR3: TGTGCCAGCAGCCTATTCGGGACAGCGAACACCGGGGAGCTGTTTTTT.

V usage is TRBV5-1 and J usage is TRBJ2-7, with TRBD1 matching 9 bases. The CDR3 has 14 residues. V trimming: 4 bases; J trimming: 6 bases; junction bases outside the gene matches: 8. Germline assignment: CDR1 SGHRS and CDR2 YFSETQ. CDR3 sequence: CASSVRDRVGEQYF. The CDR3, as DNA: TGCGCCAGCAGCGTCCGGGACAGGGTAGGCGAGCAGTACTTC.